This is a list of T cell receptor beta chains from one sample in a study of Tregs in tolerant kidney transplant recipients. TCRdb's copy holds only in-frame clones and misses some; the assay was immunoSEQ multiplex PCR. This table holds approximately 99,000 clones, 90% found once. This specimen was CD4+ T cells from blood, taken before the transplant. Receptor source: a human donor who received a combined kidney and bone marrow transplant. CDR3s include the opening cysteine and the closing phenylalanine or tryptophan. Fields, in order: D gene, V gene, J gene, CDR3 protein. The D gene is left open where the match is weak.

-	TRBV10-3	TRBJ2-5	CAISESAGARETQYF
-	TRBV28	-	CASYSEGYEQYF
TRBD1	TRBV29-1	TRBJ1-1	CSVSGQGLPEAFF
TRBD2	TRBV4-1	TRBJ2-7	CASSQDEWTSGGIFYEQYF
TRBD2	TRBV7-2	TRBJ2-2	CASSLLAGGPGELFF
-	TRBV20-1	TRBJ1-2	CSAQGTGGYTF
TRBD2	TRBV5-1	TRBJ2-7	CASSLGSGAYEQYF
-	TRBV19	TRBJ2-2	CASGDLETNTGELFF
-	TRBV18	TRBJ2-5	CASSPDRRGETQYF
-	TRBV5-1	TRBJ2-4	CASSLGSVAKNIQYF
TRBD1	TRBV28	TRBJ2-3	CASRPYGQGTDTQYF
-	TRBV2	TRBJ2-5	CASKRLTSSSQTQYF
-	TRBV5-6	TRBJ2-1	CASSSVGVPRGNEQFF
-	TRBV10-2	TRBJ2-7	CASSDRYEQYF
-	TRBV6-5	TRBJ2-7	CASSQGPYEQYF
-	TRBV7-6	TRBJ2-3	CASSLGPPPDTQYF
-	TRBV4-1	TRBJ2-3	CASSQYTSSTDTQYF
-	TRBV6-6	TRBJ1-5	CASQGYSNQPQHF
-	TRBV18	TRBJ1-5	CASSPLRTDSNQPQHF
-	TRBV7-8	TRBJ1-2	CASRAGSQGSSYTF
TRBD2	TRBV7-9	TRBJ2-7	CASSLWLAGGHEQYF
TRBD1	TRBV6-5	TRBJ2-7	CASSLSGQGYHEQYF
TRBD1	TRBV5-8	TRBJ1-2	CASSPQDRIYGYTF
TRBD1	TRBV6-1	TRBJ1-6	CANQDREHNSPLHF
-	TRBV11-2	TRBJ1-4	CASSSSGTWGELFF
TRBD2	TRBV11-3	TRBJ2-1	CASSTLGLAGAYNEQFF
-	TRBV11-2	TRBJ2-7	CASSQEGGAGQTYEQYF
TRBD1	TRBV5-1	TRBJ2-1	CASSLADRAGGSYNEQFF
-	TRBV19	TRBJ1-2	CASSIMGHSYGYTF
TRBD1	TRBV19	TRBJ1-2	CASSFARTGGRGYTF
-	TRBV25-1	TRBJ2-3	CASTPSGIRDTQYF
TRBD2	TRBV7-9	TRBJ2-3	CASSLSGAGDTQYF
-	TRBV15	TRBJ2-3	CATSRDMREVTDTQYF
TRBD2	TRBV7-2	TRBJ2-5	CASSPSGGVETQYF
TRBD1	TRBV19	TRBJ1-4	CASSLRLVGTGQVGGEKLFF
TRBD2	TRBV5-1	TRBJ2-7	CASSPPLGGTYEQYF
TRBD1	TRBV5-1	TRBJ2-5	CASSFGRGQETQYF
TRBD2	TRBV2	TRBJ2-1	CASSLRLAGGPDWQFF